The rows below give T cell receptor beta chains drawn from one sample of a study of vaccination and CD4 T cells after COVID-19. No antigen has been identified for these receptors. TCRdb reanalysed the PCR reads using MiXCR and keeps one entry per CDR3 protein. The sample lists 15,000 to 20,000 distinct CDR3 sequences, roughly 27% occurring once. Sequencing was carried out using cultured CD4+ T cells from blood. The receptors stem from a human donor with COVID-19. Each CDR3 is given with its conserved first and last residue. Each record gives: D gene, clone size, V gene, J gene, CDR3 DNA, CDR3 protein. A D gene is named only where the DNA matches it firmly. Clone size is given for some rows only: seen once, a few or many times, or a class if the clone is expanded.

.	.	TRBV19	TRBJ2-7	TGTGCCAGTAGTATCTGGGGATACGAGCAGTACTTC	CASSIWGYEQYF
.	.	TRBV5-1	TRBJ1-6	TGCGCCAGCAGCCCGGACAGCGCCGGGGGTTCACCCCTCCACTTT	CASSPDSAGGSPLHF
.	few	TRBV27	TRBJ1-1	TGTGCCAGCAGTCGAGGCACTGAAGCTTTCTTT	CASSRGTEAFF
.	.	TRBV2	TRBJ1-6	TGTGCCGATGGCAGAGATGGGTCACCCCTCCACTTT	CADGRDGSPLHF
.	few	TRBV6-1	TRBJ2-7	TGTGCCAGCAGGCACAAATTTTACGAGCAGTACTTC	CASRHKFYEQYF
TRBD2	.	TRBV18	TRBJ2-2	TGTGCCAGCTCCTCCCTAGCGGGGGGAAACACCGGGGAGCTGTTTTTT	CASSSLAGGNTGELFF
.	.	TRBV5-1	TRBJ2-7	TGCGCCAGCAGCCCAGGGACCTACGAGCAGTACTTC	CASSPGTYEQYF
TRBD2	few	TRBV5-1	TRBJ2-7	TGCGCCAGCAGCTCAGCGGGGACCAATGCCTACGAGCAGTACTTC	CASSSAGTNAYEQYF
TRBD2	few	TRBV6-2/TRBV6-3	TRBJ2-1	TGTGCCAGCAGAAGGGGTAGCGGGGGCCACAATGAGCAGTTCTTC	CASRRGSGGHNEQFF
TRBD1	few	TRBV7-6	TRBJ2-7	TGTGCCAGCAGCAATCGCGACAGGGGGAGCGACGAGCAGTACTTC	CASSNRDRGSDEQYF
TRBD1	.	TRBV20-1	TRBJ1-5	TGCAGTGCGTCAACCGGGACAGGGGGCAATCAGCCCCAGCATTTT	CSASTGTGGNQPQHF
.	few	TRBV6-5	TRBJ1-1	TGTGCCAGCAGTTACCGCGCAGATATCCACACTGAAGCTTTCTTT	CASSYRADIHTEAFF
.	medium-sized	TRBV27	TRBJ1-1	TGTGCCAGCAGTTTATCGTGGAGGGAAGCTTTCTTT	CASSLSWREAFF
TRBD2	few	TRBV20-1	TRBJ2-2	TGCAGTGCTAGAGATTTTGGCGGGGGTAACCCGAACACCGGGGAGCTGTTTTTT	CSARDFGGGNPNTGELFF
TRBD1	.	TRBV27	TRBJ2-7	TGTGCCAGCAGTCGAGGACAGGGGTGGGAGCAGTACTTC	CASSRGQGWEQYF
TRBD2	few	TRBV11-2	TRBJ2-5	TGTGCCAGCAGCTTAGGGACTAGCGGGGTCCAAGAGACCCAGTACTTC	CASSLGTSGVQETQYF
TRBD1	.	TRBV19	TRBJ2-7	TGTGCCAGTAGGAGTGCAGGGGGCGCCGAGCAGTACTTC	CASRSAGGAEQYF
.	few	TRBV15	TRBJ1-2	TGTGCCACCAGCAACCAGCCCAACCCTCAAGGCTACACCTTC	CATSNQPNPQGYTF
TRBD1	.	TRBV30	TRBJ1-1	TGTGCCTGGAGGGTACAGGGGGCGATCACTGAAGCTTTCTTT	CAWRVQGAITEAFF
TRBD1	.	TRBV11-3	TRBJ2-5	TGTGCCAGCAACCCGCATCAGGGGGAAGGGACCCAGTACTTC	CASNPHQGEGTQYF
.	.	TRBV7-2	TRBJ2-5	TGTGCCAGCAGCTTGCCAGGGACGACCCAGTACTTC	CASSLPGTTQYF
.	.	TRBV7-9	TRBJ2-7	TGTGCCAGCAGCTTCGGTGGGGGAGAGCAGTACTTC	CASSFGGGEQYF
TRBD2	.	TRBV28	TRBJ2-1	TGTGCCAGCAGTGGACTAGCGGGGTTCAATGAGCAGTTCTTC	CASSGLAGFNEQFF
TRBD1	.	TRBV9	TRBJ2-5	TGTGCCAGCAGCGTAAGAGGGGGCTCCCAGACCCAGTACTTC	CASSVRGGSQTQYF
TRBD1	.	TRBV28	TRBJ2-2	TGTGCCAGCAGTTTGGCAGGGGGCAATAGGGGGGAGCTGTTTTTT	CASSLAGGNRGELFF
.	.	TRBV12-3/TRBV12-4	TRBJ2-7	TGTGCCAGCAGTTTACCAGGGGGGGTCTACGAGCAGTACTTC	CASSLPGGVYEQYF
TRBD2	few	TRBV2	TRBJ2-2	TGTGCCAGCAGCGCGACTAGCGGGGGACGAACAACCGGGGAGCTGTTTTTT	CASSATSGGRTTGELFF
.	medium-sized	TRBV10-1	TRBJ1-4	TGCGCCAGCAGTGAAGAAACAGGGTTCGGTGAAAAACTGTTTTTT	CASSEETGFGEKLFF
.	few	TRBV15	TRBJ2-7	TGTGCCACCAGCAGAGAATCGGCAGGGGGGATACGAGGGCAGTACTTC	CATSRESAGGIRGQYF
TRBD2	.	TRBV18	TRBJ2-5	TGTGCCAGCTCGCCTCGATCCTCGGGGGGGAGTCAAGAGACCCAGTACTTC	CASSPRSSGGSQETQYF
.	medium-sized	TRBV18	TRBJ2-6	TGTGCCAGCTCACAACCTCGGGGTCCTAGCTCTGGGGCCAACGTCCTGACTTTC	CASSQPRGPSSGANVLTF
.	.	TRBV6-1	TRBJ1-1	TGTGCCAGCAGTGTAGGACAGCTGATGAACACTGAAGCTTTCTTT	CASSVGQLMNTEAFF
TRBD1	.	TRBV18	TRBJ1-2	TGTGCCAGCTCCCCCGGGACAGACTTATATGGCTACACCTTC	CASSPGTDLYGYTF
.	.	TRBV27	TRBJ2-1	TGTGCCAGCAGTTTATACGGGGCCGCCCCCTACAATGAGCAGTTCTTC	CASSLYGAAPYNEQFF
TRBD1	few	TRBV6-1	TRBJ2-7	TGTGCCAGCAGTGAAAACTTCCGGACAGGGATTAGCGACGAGCAGTACTTC	CASSENFRTGISDEQYF
TRBD1	.	TRBV20-1	TRBJ1-3	TGCAGTGCTAGAGACCCCACAGGGGATGGAAACACCATATATTTT	CSARDPTGDGNTIYF
.	few	TRBV24-1	TRBJ2-1	TGTGCCACCACTTCCGGAGGGGTCTACAATGAGCAGTTCTTC	CATTSGGVYNEQFF
.	.	TRBV6-1	TRBJ1-4	TGTGCCAGCAGTGAATACAGGACAACTAATGAAAAACTGTTTTTT	CASSEYRTTNEKLFF
TRBD1	.	TRBV6-1	TRBJ2-7	TGTGCCAGCAGAGACAGGGTGTCCTACGAGCAGTACTTC	CASRDRVSYEQYF
.	few	TRBV20-1	TRBJ1-5	TGCAGTGCTTCCGAGGGTTCTAGCAATCAGCCCCAGCATTTT	CSASEGSSNQPQHF
.	few	TRBV7-2	TRBJ1-1	TGTGCCAGCAGCCCGCAGATTGGAAGGAGCACTGAAGCTTTCTTT	CASSPQIGRSTEAFF
.	.	TRBV5-4	TRBJ2-5	TGTGCCACCGGCAGGGGAGGAGAGACCCAGTACTTC	CATGRGGETQYF
TRBD1	few	TRBV7-2	TRBJ2-2	TGTGCCAGCAGCTCCTGGGACAGTATCACCGGGGAGCTGTTTTTT	CASSSWDSITGELFF